Below, 25 T cell receptor beta chains from the same sample are listed, as sequenced in a study of beta chain features in type 1 diabetes. Expressed TCRB transcripts were sequenced because the isolated RNA had all been reverse transcribed beforehand. The protocol was immunoSEQ multiplex PCR, while the TCRdb copy is restricted to in-frame clones and leaves out a portion. The sample lists hundreds of thousands of clones, 30% occurring once. The sample consisted of naive CD4+ T cells from blood. The source is a man younger than 35 in good health.

The sample holds a few counts of this clone. The V gene is TRBV20-1, the J gene TRBJ2-7, with D unresolved. This CDR3 is built from 10 residues. The germline V gene encodes CDR1 DFQATT and CDR2 SNEGSKA (reference sequence). The V gene lost 8 bases and the J gene lost 6 bases, with 11 bases spanning the gap. The CDR3 reads CSTRASEQYF. The CDR3 DNA reads as TGCAGTACCCGAGCCTCCGAGCAGTACTTC.

This clone occurred a few times. The V and J genes are TRBV10-3 and TRBJ2-1, with TRBD2 matching 8 bases. CDR3 length: 14 amino acids. J was trimmed by 7 bases and V by 7 bases; bases with no gene match: 9. The germline gives CDR1 ENHRY, CDR2 SYGVKD. The DNA of the CDR3 is TGTGCCATCAAGGAAGCGGGAGAGGGGAATGAGCAGTTCTTC. Translated, it gives CAIKEAGEGNEQFF.

In its sample, this clone was seen a few times. The CDR3 spells CAWSVNWYEQFF. CDR3 nucleotides: TGTGCCTGGAGTGTAAACTGGTATGAGCAGTTCTTC. V gene TRBV30 combines with J gene TRBJ2-1, with unresolved D. The ends were cut back, 0 bases at V and 8 bases at J, with 8 bases in the middle. The CDR3 runs 12 residues. Germline CDR1 and CDR2: GTSNPN and SVGIG (reference sequence).

The chain recombines TRBV12-5 with TRBJ2-3; 9 bases line up with TRBD2. The CDR3 length is 16 residues. The V gene's germline CDR1 is LGHNT and CDR2 FRNRAP. V was pared by 4 bases and J by 1 base, with 6 bases of the junction left unmatched. The CDR3 nucleotides are TGTGCTAGTGGTTCCCCAGCGGGAGGTGGCACAGATACGCAGTATTTT. It codes for CASGSPAGGGTDTQYF. The variable domain in full, completed from reference TRBV12-5 and TRBJ2-3, reads DARVTQTPRHKVTEMGQEVTMRCQPILGHNTVFWYRQTMMQGLELLAYFRNRAPLDDSGMPKDRFSAEMPDATLATLKIQPSEPRDSAVYFCASGSPAGGGTDTQYFGPGTRLTVL.

In this sample, this clone turned up a few times. The V call is TRBV10-3, the J call TRBJ2-1, with 8 nucleotides matching TRBD2. J gave up 5 bases and V 0 bases, and 3 bases lay outside the gene matches. Germline V gene sequence: CDR1 ENHRY, CDR2 SYGVKD. The CDR3 totals 15 residues. The CDR3 region is CAISESPAGDNEQFF. The CDR3 DNA reads as TGTGCCATCAGTGAGTCTCCAGCGGGAGACAATGAGCAGTTCTTC.

The V gene is TRBV30, the J gene TRBJ2-1; the match to TRBD1 covers 7 bases. Germline V gene sequence: CDR1 GTSNPN, CDR2 SVGIG (reference sequence). The V and J ends lost 7 bases and 3 bases, in that order; junction bases with no gene match: 3. The CDR3 loop spans 12 amino acids. In DNA form, the CDR3 reads TGTGCCTACCGACAGGGCTACAATGAGCAGTTCTTC. It encodes CAYRQGYNEQFF.

Of note for this clone: This specimen includes other DNA sequences encoding the same CDR3. The rearrangement uses TRBV30 and TRBJ1-1; D perhaps matches TRBD1 (6 bases). Germline V lookup: CDR1 GTSNPN, CDR2 SVGIG (reference sequence). V lost 3 bases to trimming and J lost 0 bases, with 8 bases between them. The CDR3 sequence is 13 residues long. The CDR3 DNA follows: TGTGCCTGGAGCGGACAGTTGAACACTGAAGCTTTCTTT. This encodes CAWSGQLNTEAFF. Using reference TRBV30 and TRBJ1-1 for the parts outside the CDR3, the full variable domain is SQTIHQWPATLVQPVGSPLSLECTVEGTSNPNLYWYRQAAGRGLQLLFYSVGIGQISSEVPQNLSASRPQDRQFILSSKKLLLSDSGFYLCAWSGQLNTEAFFGQGTRLTVV.

This rearrangement joins TRBV9 to TRBJ2-5; TRBD1 might be the D (6 bases). Trimming took 3 bases from V and 0 from J, leaving 18 bases between them. The CDR3 contains 17 residues. The germline V gene has CDR1 SGDLS and CDR2 YYNGEE. CDR3 sequence reads: CASSAPTVGTHQETQYF. CDR3 coding DNA: TGTGCCAGCAGCGCCCCTACTGTAGGGACACACCAAGAGACCCAGTACTTC. The whole variable domain, filled in from reference TRBV9 and TRBJ2-5, reads DSGVTQTPKHLITATGQRVTLRCSPRSGDLSVYWYQQSLDQGLQFLIQYYNGEERAKGNILERFSAQQFPDLHSELNLSSLELGDSALYFCASSAPTVGTHQETQYFGPGTRLLVL.

This clone has just a few counts. This same CDR3 is encoded by further DNA sequences in the sample. The J gene is TRBJ2-7, the V gene TRBV5-1, with unresolved D. Deletions cut 0 bases from V and 3 bases from J, with 7 bases between. The germline gives CDR1 SGHRS, CDR2 YFSETQ. This CDR3 region has 13 residues. DNA for the CDR3: TGCGCCAGCAGCTTGGGCGAGCGCTACGAGCAGTACTTC. It translates to CASSLGERYEQYF.

This clone has just a few counts. V usage is TRBV7-9 and J usage is TRBJ2-7; perhaps TRBD1 as D (6 bases). V gave up 3 bases and J gave up 6 bases, with 15 bases separating them. The germline CDR1 and CDR2 sequences are SEHNR and FQNEAQ (reference sequence). CDR3 length: 14 residues. This CDR3 reads CASSLSGGSFEQYF. DNA of the CDR3: TGTGCCAGCAGCTTGTCTGGGGGCTCTTTCGAGCAGTACTTC.

Written as DNA, the CDR3 is TGTGCCTGGTGGCGGGTTGTAGCTTTCTTT. Translating it yields CAWWRVVAFF. This chain uses TRBV30 with TRBJ1-1; D gene unclear. This CDR3 is built from 10 residues. Between the trimmed V and J ends, which lost 5 bases and 10 bases, there was a span of 11 bases. Germline CDR1 is GTSNPN and CDR2 is SVGIG (reference sequence).

The chain links TRBV25-1 to TRBJ2-7; 7 bases align to TRBD1. With V trimmed by 8 bases and J by 1 base, 8 bases remained unmatched. CDR1 and CDR2 (germline): MGHDK, SYGVNS. The CDR3 spans 14 residues. The CDR3 region has the DNA TGTGCCAGCCGCCTCGGGACAGTGTCCTACGAGCAGTACTTC. Its translation is CASRLGTVSYEQYF.

CDR3 sequence (DNA): TGCGCCAGCTGGAATGAGCAGTTCTTC. Protein product: CASWNEQFF. The gene calls are TRBV23-1 and TRBJ2-1; unclear D gene. TRBV23-1 is filed as an ORF, its function uncertain. Trimming took off 8 bases at V and 7 bases at J, with 3 bases between the two ends. The CDR3 totals 9 residues.

As regards this clone: In the same sample, other DNA sequences code for this CDR3. The chain is built from TRBV5-1 and TRBJ2-5; unclear D gene. Germline values: CDR1 SGHRS, CDR2 YFSETQ. This CDR3 is built from 13 residues. Trimming removed 0 bases at V and 3 bases at J, with 6 bases between. The chain's CDR3 is CASSLAAEETQYF. The CDR3 DNA reads as TGCGCCAGCAGCTTGGCGGCGGAAGAGACCCAGTACTTC. The full variable domain, rest sourced from reference TRBV5-1 and TRBJ2-5, is KAGVTQTPRYLIKTRGQQVTLSCSPISGHRSVSWYQQTPGQGLQFLFEYFSETQRNKGNFPGRFSGRQFSNSRSEMNVSTLELGDSALYLCASSLAAEETQYFGPGTRLLVL.

The rearrangement uses TRBV5-1 and TRBJ2-7, with 8 positions matching TRBD2. CDR3 size: 17 residues. CDR1 is SGHRS and CDR2 is YFSETQ in the germline V gene. Trimming took 0 bases from V and 2 from J; bases not matched to a gene: 10. The CDR3 loop reads CASSLAMAGGVPYEQYF. The DNA for the CDR3 is TGCGCCAGCAGCTTGGCAATGGCGGGAGGAGTCCCCTACGAGCAGTACTTC.

This clone was seen only a few times. Here the CDR3 DNA reads TGCAGCGCCGCGACGGGTCAGGGGGAGCAGTACTTC. Translating it yields CSAATGQGEQYF. V is TRBV29-1 and J is TRBJ2-7; weak D call: TRBD1 (6 bases). Germline V gene sequence: CDR1 SQVTM, CDR2 ANQGSEA. This CDR3 has 12 residues. With 7 bases removed from V and 7 bases from J, the gap between germline ends came to 17 bases.

The V call is TRBV20-1, the J call TRBJ1-1; 7 bases are a match to TRBD1. The V gene end was trimmed by 7 bases and the J gene end by 4 bases; junction bases not matched to a gene: 3. Germline V gene data show CDR1 as DFQATT and CDR2 as SNEGSKA (reference sequence). The CDR3 is 11 residues long. CDR3 region: CSVTGVTEAFF. The CDR3 DNA sequence: TGCAGTGTAACAGGGGTCACTGAAGCTTTCTTT.

The chain employs TRBV29-1 and TRBJ2-2; 8 nucleotides line up with TRBD1. This CDR3 region has 13 residues. Germline V gene sequence: CDR1 SQVTM, CDR2 ANQGSEA. The J segment lost 5 bases and the V segment lost 7 bases, leaving 6 bases of the junction unmatched. The CDR3 region is CSGGTGRTGELFF. The CDR3 DNA follows: TGCAGCGGGGGGACAGGACGAACCGGGGAGCTGTTTTTT.

This clone was seen more than once but under ten times. V gene TRBV7-9 combines with J gene TRBJ2-1; 7 bases map to TRBD2. V shed 5 bases and J 7 bases; nucleotides not matched to a gene: 11. The CDR3 has 15 residues. Germline V lookup: CDR1 SEHNR, CDR2 FQNEAQ (reference sequence). This CDR3 is CASSPRRESHNEQFF. Here the CDR3 DNA reads TGTGCCAGCAGCCCACGGCGGGAGTCCCATAATGAGCAGTTCTTC.

This chain joins TRBV6-5 and TRBJ2-1; TRBD2 matches 11 bases. Trimming at V came to 2 bases and at J to 15 bases, leaving 6 bases not matched to a gene. Germline V gene sequence: CDR1 MNHEY, CDR2 SVGAGI. The CDR3 extends over 13 amino acids. CDR3 sequence reads: CASSYAGLAEPFF. CDR3 nucleotides: TGTGCCAGCAGTTACGCGGGACTAGCGGAACCGTTCTTC.

In this sample, this clone turned up a few times. This specimen includes other DNA sequences encoding the same CDR3. This chain connects TRBV5-1 to TRBJ2-1; D is undetermined. Between the trimmed V and J ends, which lost 3 bases and 0 bases, there was a span of 7 bases. This CDR3 has 14 residues. Germline V gene data show CDR1 as SGHRS and CDR2 as YFSETQ. The CDR3 is CASSSDGSYNEQFF. The CDR3 DNA reads as TGCGCCAGCAGCTCCGACGGCTCCTACAATGAGCAGTTCTTC.

The J gene is TRBJ2-5, the V gene TRBV30; D unclear. The CDR3 totals 10 residues. In germline, CDR1 is GTSNPN, CDR2 SVGIG (reference sequence). Trimming cost V 1 base and J 7 bases, with 4 bases left between them. CDR3: CAWSEGTQYF. The CDR3, as DNA: TGTGCCTGGAGTGAGGGGACCCAGTACTTC. The whole variable domain, remainder taken from reference TRBV30 and TRBJ2-5, is SQTIHQWPATLVQPVGSPLSLECTVEGTSNPNLYWYRQAAGRGLQLLFYSVGIGQISSEVPQNLSASRPQDRQFILSSKKLLLSDSGFYLCAWSEGTQYFGPGTRLLVL.

V and J are TRBV4-2 and TRBJ2-3, with D possibly TRBD2 on 6 matching bases. This CDR3 is 16 amino acids long. Trimming took 0 bases from V and 2 from J, leaving 12 bases between them. The germline gives CDR1 LGHNA, CDR2 YNFKEQ. CDR3 sequence (DNA): TGTGCCAGCAGCCAAGAAGTTGGGGGGTTCACAGATACGCAGTATTTT. It translates to CASSQEVGGFTDTQYF.

The chain is built from TRBV5-1 and TRBJ2-5, with TRBD2 matching 10 bases. Germline-derived CDR1 and CDR2 are SGHRS and YFSETQ. The V gene end was trimmed by 0 bases and the J gene end by 5 bases; junction bases not matched to a gene: 7. This CDR3 is 16 amino acids long. This CDR3 is CASSLGLAGEAETQYF. The CDR3 DNA sequence: TGCGCCAGCAGCTTGGGGCTAGCGGGAGAAGCGGAGACCCAGTACTTC. The entire variable domain, with the rest obtained from reference TRBV5-1 and TRBJ2-5, is as follows: KAGVTQTPRYLIKTRGQQVTLSCSPISGHRSVSWYQQTPGQGLQFLFEYFSETQRNKGNFPGRFSGRQFSNSRSEMNVSTLELGDSALYLCASSLGLAGEAETQYFGPGTRLLVL.

This chain joins TRBV29-1 and TRBJ2-5; D possibly corresponds to TRBD2 (5 bases). Germline-derived CDR1 and CDR2 are SQVTM and ANQGSEA. The V end was cut by 4 bases, the J end by 5 bases, with 8 bases between. This CDR3 comprises 11 residues. The CDR3 DNA reads TGCAGCGTTGGGGAGAGGGAGACCCAGTACTTC. Its translation is CSVGERETQYF.